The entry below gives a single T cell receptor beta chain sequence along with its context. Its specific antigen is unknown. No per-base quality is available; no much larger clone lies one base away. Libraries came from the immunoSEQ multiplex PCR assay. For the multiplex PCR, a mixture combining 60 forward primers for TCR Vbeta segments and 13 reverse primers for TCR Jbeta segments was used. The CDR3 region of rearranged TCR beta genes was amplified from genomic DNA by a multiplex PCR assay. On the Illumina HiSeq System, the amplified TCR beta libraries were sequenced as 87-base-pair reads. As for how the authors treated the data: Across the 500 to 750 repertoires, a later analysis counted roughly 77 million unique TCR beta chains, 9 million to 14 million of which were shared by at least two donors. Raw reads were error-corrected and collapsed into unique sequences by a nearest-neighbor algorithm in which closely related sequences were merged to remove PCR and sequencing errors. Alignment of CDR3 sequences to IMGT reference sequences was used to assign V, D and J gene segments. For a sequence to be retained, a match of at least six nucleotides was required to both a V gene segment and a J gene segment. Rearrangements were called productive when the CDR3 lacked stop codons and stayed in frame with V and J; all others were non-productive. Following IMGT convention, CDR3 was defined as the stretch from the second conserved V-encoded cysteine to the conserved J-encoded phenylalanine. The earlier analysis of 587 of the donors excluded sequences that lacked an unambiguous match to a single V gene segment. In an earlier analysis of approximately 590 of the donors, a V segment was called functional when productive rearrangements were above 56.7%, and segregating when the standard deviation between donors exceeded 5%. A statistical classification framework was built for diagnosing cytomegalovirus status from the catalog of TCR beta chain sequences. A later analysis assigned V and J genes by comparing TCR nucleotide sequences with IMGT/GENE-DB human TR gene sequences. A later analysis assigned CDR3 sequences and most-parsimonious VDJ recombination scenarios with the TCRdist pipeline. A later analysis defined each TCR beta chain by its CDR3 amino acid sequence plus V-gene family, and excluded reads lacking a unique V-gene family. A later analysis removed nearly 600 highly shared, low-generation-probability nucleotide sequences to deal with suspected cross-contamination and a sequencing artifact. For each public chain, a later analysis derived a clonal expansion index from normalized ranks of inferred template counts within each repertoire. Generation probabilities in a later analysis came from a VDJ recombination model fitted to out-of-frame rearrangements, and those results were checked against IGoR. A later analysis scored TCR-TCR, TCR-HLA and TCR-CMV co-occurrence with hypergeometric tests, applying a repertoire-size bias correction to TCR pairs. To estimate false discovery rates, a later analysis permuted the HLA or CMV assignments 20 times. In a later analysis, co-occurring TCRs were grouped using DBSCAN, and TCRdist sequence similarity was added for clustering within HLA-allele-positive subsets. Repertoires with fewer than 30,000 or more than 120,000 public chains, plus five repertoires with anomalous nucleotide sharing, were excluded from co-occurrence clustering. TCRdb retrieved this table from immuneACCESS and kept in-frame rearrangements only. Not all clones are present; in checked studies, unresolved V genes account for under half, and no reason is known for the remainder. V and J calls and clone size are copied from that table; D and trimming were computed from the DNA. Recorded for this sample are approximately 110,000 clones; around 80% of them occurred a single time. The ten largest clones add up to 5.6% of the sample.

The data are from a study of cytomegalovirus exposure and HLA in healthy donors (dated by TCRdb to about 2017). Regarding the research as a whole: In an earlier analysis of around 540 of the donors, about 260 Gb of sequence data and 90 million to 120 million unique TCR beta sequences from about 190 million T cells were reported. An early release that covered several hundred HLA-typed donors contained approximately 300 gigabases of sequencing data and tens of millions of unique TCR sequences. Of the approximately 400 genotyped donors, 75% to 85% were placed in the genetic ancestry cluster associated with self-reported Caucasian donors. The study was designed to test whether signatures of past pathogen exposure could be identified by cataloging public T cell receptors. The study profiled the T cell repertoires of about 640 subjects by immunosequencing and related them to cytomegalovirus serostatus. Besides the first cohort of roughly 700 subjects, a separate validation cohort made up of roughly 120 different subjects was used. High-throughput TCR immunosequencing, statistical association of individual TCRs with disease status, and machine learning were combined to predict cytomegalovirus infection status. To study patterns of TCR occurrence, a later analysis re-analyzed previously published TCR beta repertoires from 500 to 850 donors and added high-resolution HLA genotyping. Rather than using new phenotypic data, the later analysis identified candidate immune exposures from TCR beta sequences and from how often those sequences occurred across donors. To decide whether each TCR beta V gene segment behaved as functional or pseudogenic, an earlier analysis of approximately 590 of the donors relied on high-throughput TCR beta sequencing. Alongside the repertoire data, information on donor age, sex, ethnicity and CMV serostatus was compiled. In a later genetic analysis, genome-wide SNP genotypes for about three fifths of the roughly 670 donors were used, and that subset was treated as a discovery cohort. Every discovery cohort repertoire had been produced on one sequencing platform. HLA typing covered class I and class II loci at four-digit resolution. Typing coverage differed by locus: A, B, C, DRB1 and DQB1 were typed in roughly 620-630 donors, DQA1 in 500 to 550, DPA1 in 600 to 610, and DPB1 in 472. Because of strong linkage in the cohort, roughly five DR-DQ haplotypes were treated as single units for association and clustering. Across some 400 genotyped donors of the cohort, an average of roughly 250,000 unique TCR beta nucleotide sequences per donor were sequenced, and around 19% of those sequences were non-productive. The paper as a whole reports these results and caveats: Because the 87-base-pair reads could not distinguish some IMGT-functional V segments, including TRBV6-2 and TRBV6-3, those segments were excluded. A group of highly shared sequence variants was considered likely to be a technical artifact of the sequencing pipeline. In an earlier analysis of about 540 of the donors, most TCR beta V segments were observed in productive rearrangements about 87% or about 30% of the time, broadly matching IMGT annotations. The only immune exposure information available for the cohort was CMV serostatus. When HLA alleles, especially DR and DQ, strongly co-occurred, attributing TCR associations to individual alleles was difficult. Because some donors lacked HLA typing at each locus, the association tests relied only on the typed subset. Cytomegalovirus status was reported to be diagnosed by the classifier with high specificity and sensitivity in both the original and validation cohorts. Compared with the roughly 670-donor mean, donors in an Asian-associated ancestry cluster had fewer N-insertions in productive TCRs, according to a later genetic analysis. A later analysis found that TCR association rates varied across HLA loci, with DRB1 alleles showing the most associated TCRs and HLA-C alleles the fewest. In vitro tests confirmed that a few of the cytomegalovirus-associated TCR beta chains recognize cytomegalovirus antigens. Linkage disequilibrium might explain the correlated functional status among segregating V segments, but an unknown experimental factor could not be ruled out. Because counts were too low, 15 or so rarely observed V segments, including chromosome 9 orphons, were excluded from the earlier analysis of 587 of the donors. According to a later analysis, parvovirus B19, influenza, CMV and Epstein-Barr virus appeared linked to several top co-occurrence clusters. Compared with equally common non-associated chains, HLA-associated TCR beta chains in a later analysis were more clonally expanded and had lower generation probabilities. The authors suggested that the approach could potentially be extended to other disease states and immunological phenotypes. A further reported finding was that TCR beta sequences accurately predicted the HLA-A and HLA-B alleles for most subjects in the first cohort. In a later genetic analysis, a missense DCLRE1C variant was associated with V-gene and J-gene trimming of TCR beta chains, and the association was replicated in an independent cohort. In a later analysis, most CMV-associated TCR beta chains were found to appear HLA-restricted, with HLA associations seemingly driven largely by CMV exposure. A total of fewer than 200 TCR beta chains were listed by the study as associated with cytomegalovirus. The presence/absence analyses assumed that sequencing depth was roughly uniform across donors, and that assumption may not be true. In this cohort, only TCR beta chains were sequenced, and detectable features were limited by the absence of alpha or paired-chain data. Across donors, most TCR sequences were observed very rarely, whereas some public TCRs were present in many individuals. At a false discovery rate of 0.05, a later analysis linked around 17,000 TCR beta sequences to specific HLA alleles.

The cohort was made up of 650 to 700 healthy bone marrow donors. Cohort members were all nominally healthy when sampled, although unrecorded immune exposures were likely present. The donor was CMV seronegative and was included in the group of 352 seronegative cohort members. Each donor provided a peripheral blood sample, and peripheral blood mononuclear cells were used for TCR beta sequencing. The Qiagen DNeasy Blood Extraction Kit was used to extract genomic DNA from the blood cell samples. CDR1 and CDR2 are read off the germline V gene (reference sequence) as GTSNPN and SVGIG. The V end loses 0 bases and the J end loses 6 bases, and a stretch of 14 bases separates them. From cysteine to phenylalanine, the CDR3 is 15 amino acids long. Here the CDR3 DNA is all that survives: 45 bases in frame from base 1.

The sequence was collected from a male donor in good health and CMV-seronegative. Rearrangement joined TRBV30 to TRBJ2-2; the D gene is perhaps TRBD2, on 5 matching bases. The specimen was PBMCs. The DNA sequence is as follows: TGTGCCTGGAGTGTACTGGGGAGAATTGCCGGGGAGCTGTTTTTT. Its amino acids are CAWSVLGRIAGELFF. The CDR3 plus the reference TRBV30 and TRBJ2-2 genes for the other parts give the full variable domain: SQTIHQWPATLVQPVGSPLSLECTVEGTSNPNLYWYRQAAGRGLQLLFYSVGIGQISSEVPQNLSASRPQDRQFILSSKKLLLSDSGFYLCAWSVLGRIAGELFFGEGSRLTVL.